Listed below are T cell receptor beta chains from one sample, sequenced in a study of blood T cells in healthy people across ages. TCRdb re-called the 5' RACE reads with MiXCR, one entry per CDR3 protein. The sample records around 780,000 distinct CDR3 sequences, approximately 60% being singletons. Source material: blood. These receptors were collected from a man between 35 and 55 years old in good health. Both conserved end residues are part of each CDR3. The D gene is left open where the match is weak. Not every row has a clone size; where given, it reads once, few, many or a size class.

V	length	D	J	size	DNA	CDR3
TRBV11-2	15	TRBD1	TRBJ1-3	NA	TGTGCCAGCAGCTCGGACAGGGTCTCTGGAAACACCATGTATTTT	CASSSDRVSGNTMYF
TRBV12-3/TRBV12-4	14	TRBD1	TRBJ1-2	NA	TGTGCCAGCAGATCAGGGACAGGGAGTTCTGGCTACACCTTC	CASRSGTGSSGYTF
TRBV20-1	13	TRBD2	TRBJ2-1	NA	TGCGGCGCTAGAACTAGCGGGAGGAATGAGCAGTTCTTC	CGARTSGRNEQFF
TRBV20-1	18	TRBD1	TRBJ2-3	many	TGCAGTGCTAGAGGCTCTGGGACGGACAGGGGCCGCACAGATACGCAGTATTTT	CSARGSGTDRGRTDTQYF
TRBV20-1	15	TRBD1	TRBJ2-3	few	TGCAGTGCGCCCCGGACAGGGGGCCGGGGAGATACGCAGTATTTT	CSAPRTGGRGDTQYF
TRBV9	16	TRBD2	TRBJ2-1	NA	TGTGCCAGCAGCTTGCGGGGGGGGATCTCCTACAATGAGCAGTTCTTC	CASSLRGGISYNEQFF
TRBV20-1	13	NA	TRBJ1-2	NA	TGCAGTGCTAGGGTGGAGGAGAACTATGGCTACACCTTC	CSARVEENYGYTF
TRBV7-2	15	NA	TRBJ2-7	many	TGTGCCAGCAGCCCCCGGGCGGGTGCCACCTACGAGCAGTACTTC	CASSPRAGATYEQYF
TRBV15	13	NA	TRBJ2-5	NA	TGTGCCACCAGCTTCGATAGCGAAGAGACCCAGTACTTC	CATSFDSEETQYF
TRBV6-2/TRBV6-3	16	TRBD2	TRBJ2-7	NA	TGTGCTACCTGGAATACCGGGACTAGCGAGAGTAGGGTGCAGTACTTC	CATWNTGTSESRVQYF
TRBV18	15	NA	TRBJ2-5	NA	TGTGCCAGCTCACCGAGGGGGGGCGCGACAGAGACCCAGTACTTC	CASSPRGGATETQYF
TRBV20-1	14	NA	TRBJ1-6	NA	TGCAGTGCTACCTTTGGAGGGACCAATTCACCCCTCCACTTT	CSATFGGTNSPLHF
TRBV5-5	15	TRBD2	TRBJ2-5	NA	TGTGCCAGCAGCTTTTGGGGAAGCGGGACGGAGACCCAGTACTTC	CASSFWGSGTETQYF
TRBV27	15	NA	TRBJ2-1	NA	TGTGCCAGCAGCGGGGTCCAGGGGAGGGACAATGAGCAGTTCTTC	CASSGVQGRDNEQFF
TRBV10-3	14	NA	TRBJ2-7	NA	TGTGCCATCAGTACAACTCTAGGGAACTACGAGCAGTACTTC	CAISTTLGNYEQYF
TRBV12-3/TRBV12-4	13	NA	TRBJ1-2	NA	TGTGCCAGCAGTTTAGGGCCGTGGTCTGGCTACACCTTC	CASSLGPWSGYTF
TRBV5-5	15	TRBD2	TRBJ2-5	once	TGTGCCAGCATCCATACCGGGGGGGCAGTGGAGACCCAGTACTTC	CASIHTGGAVETQYF
TRBV6-1	17	NA	TRBJ1-4	NA	TGTGCCAGCAGCCCGACAGCTATGGGGGTTTTTCGAGAAAAACTGTTTTTT	CASSPTAMGVFREKLFF
TRBV6-6	13	TRBD2	TRBJ2-7	many	TGTGCCAGCAGCCCCCGGGGGGCCTACGAGCAGTACTTC	CASSPRGAYEQYF
TRBV7-2	15	TRBD2	TRBJ2-7	NA	TGTGCCAGCAGCCGAACTAGCGGGGGGAACTACGAGCAGTACTTC	CASSRTSGGNYEQYF
TRBV29-1	15	NA	TRBJ2-5	few	TGCAGCGTTGAATTTTTAACAGGGCTGACGGAGACCCAGTACTTC	CSVEFLTGLTETQYF
TRBV7-3	18	NA	TRBJ2-3	NA	TGTGCCAGCAGCTTAAGTGGGACCAGCTCGGGTGGCCCAGATACGCAGTATTTT	CASSLSGTSSGGPDTQYF
TRBV20-1	14	NA	TRBJ2-2	NA	TGCAGCGTACAGGGTCAACGGAACACCGGGGAGCTGTTTTTT	CSVQGQRNTGELFF
TRBV16	13	NA	TRBJ1-6	many	TGTGCCAGCAGCCTTAGTGGCGATTCACCCCTCCACTTT	CASSLSGDSPLHF
TRBV7-8	16	NA	TRBJ2-1	NA	TGTGCCAGCAGCTTAGTCGGGGGTCAGGACTACAATGAGCAGTTCTTC	CASSLVGGQDYNEQFF
TRBV20-1	15	NA	TRBJ1-2	many	TGCAGTGCTAGACCCCCCAGGGAGTGGGGCTATGGCTACACCTTC	CSARPPREWGYGYTF
TRBV4-2	16	NA	TRBJ1-6	NA	TGTGCCAGCAGCCAAGAATCCAGTCCGAATAATTCACCCCTCCACTTT	CASSQESSPNNSPLHF